Listed below are T cell receptor beta chains from one sample, sequenced in a study of CD8 T cells in Susac syndrome. Via MiXCR, TCRdb re-called the immunoSEQ multiplex PCR reads, giving one row per CDR3 protein. The sample has 200,000 to 300,000 distinct CDR3 sequences, 90% to 97% seen once. The sequencing input was CD4+ T cells from PBMCs. The receptors come from a human donor with Susac syndrome. Each CDR3 is given without its conserved first and last residue.

J: TRBJ2-3
V: TRBV29-1
CDR3: SAENTDTQY

J: TRBJ1-2
V: TRBV30
CDR3: AWTPDREAYGYT

J: TRBJ2-7
V: TRBV27
CDR3: ASSFRREGREQY

J: TRBJ2-7
V: TRBV19
CDR3: ASSQGARYEQY

J: TRBJ1-2
V: TRBV10-3
CDR3: AISDTSNYGYT

J: TRBJ2-1
V: TRBV5-1
CDR3: ASSLGGDSYNEQF

J: TRBJ2-5
V: TRBV29-1
CDR3: SVDREGETQY

J: TRBJ1-3
V: TRBV18
CDR3: ASSPQELDRVEAGNTIY

J: TRBJ2-7
V: TRBV9
CDR3: ASSVGAGTTYEQY

J: TRBJ2-7
V: TRBV5-1
CDR3: ASRKGTASFEQY

J: TRBJ2-1
V: TRBV28
CDR3: ASSPSTGGYNEQF

J: TRBJ1-1
V: TRBV20-1
CDR3: SAPSLSTEVF

J: TRBJ1-2
V: TRBV20-1
CDR3: SARDAFRGSNGYT

J: TRBJ1-1
V: TRBV12-3/TRBV12-4
CDR3: ASSSFGTANTEAF

J: TRBJ2-4
V: TRBV29-1
CDR3: SVGYGRGQY

J: TRBJ1-1
V: TRBV30
CDR3: AWSVRRQPNTEAF

J: TRBJ2-1
V: TRBV7-3
CDR3: ASYGVGRPMYEQF

J: TRBJ1-1
V: TRBV9
CDR3: ASSVSGGRNTEAF

J: TRBJ2-1
V: TRBV7-9
CDR3: ASSLGRNEQF

J: TRBJ1-1
V: TRBV12-3/TRBV12-4
CDR3: ASTQTGGGTEAF

J: TRBJ2-5
V: TRBV7-2
CDR3: ASSPTKPETQY

J: TRBJ1-2
V: TRBV7-9
CDR3: ASSSPQGLYGYT